This T cell receptor beta chain is from a study of blood T cell repertoires in COVID-19. Across the whole study: Collection of acute and convalescent COVID-19 samples took place in the United States, Italy and Spain. Sources were T cells, B-cell-depleted T cells, or PBMCs; the material itself was cDNA or gDNA.

Original data processing: Nucleated cell counts were estimated from reference gene primer amplification. Assay: immunoSEQ multiplex PCR; the TCRdb copy retains only in-frame clones and omits some. That table gives V, J and clone size, and the DNA gave D and trimming. The sample includes about 220,000 clones, around 83% of them seen just once. Sequenced sample: peripheral blood. The sequence derives from a middle-aged man with active or convalescent COVID-19.

The CDR3 coding sequence is TGTGCCAGCAGCTGGCGGGGGCCAGGAAACACCATATATTTT. It translates to CASSWRGPGNTIYF. This chain uses TRBV6-5 with TRBJ1-3, with D possibly TRBD1 on 6 matching bases. From germline, CDR1 is MNHEY and CDR2 SVGAGI. V shed 6 bases and J shed 4 bases, with 13 bases lying between them. The CDR3 has 14 amino acids.